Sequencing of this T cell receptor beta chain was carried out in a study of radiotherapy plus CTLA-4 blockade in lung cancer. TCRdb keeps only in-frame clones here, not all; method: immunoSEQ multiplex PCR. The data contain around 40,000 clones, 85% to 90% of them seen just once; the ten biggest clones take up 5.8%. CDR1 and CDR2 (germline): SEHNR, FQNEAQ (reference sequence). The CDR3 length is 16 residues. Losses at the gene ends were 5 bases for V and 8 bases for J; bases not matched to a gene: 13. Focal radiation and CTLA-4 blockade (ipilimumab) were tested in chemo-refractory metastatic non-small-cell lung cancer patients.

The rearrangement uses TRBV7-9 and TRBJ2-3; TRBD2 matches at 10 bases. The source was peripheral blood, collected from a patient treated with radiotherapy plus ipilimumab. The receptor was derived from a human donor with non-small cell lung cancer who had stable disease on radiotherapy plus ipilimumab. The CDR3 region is CASSVSGTSARGTQYF. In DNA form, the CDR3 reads TGTGCCAGCAGCGTATCCGGGACTAGCGCAAGGGGTACGCAGTATTTT.